This T cell receptor beta chain was recovered during a study of cytomegalovirus exposure and HLA in healthy donors. Broader study findings: A list of 164 TCR beta chains associated with cytomegalovirus was given. Judged likely to be a sequencing artifact was a cluster of highly shared sequence variants.

In the case of this clone: The antigen is not known.

Germline CDR1 is WNHNN and CDR2 is SYGVQD (reference sequence). V shed 6 bases, J shed 3 bases, and the junction held 11 bases outside the gene matches. This CDR3 is 17 amino acids long. The PCR had 60 Vbeta and 13 Jbeta primers. Profiling relied on immunoSEQ multiplex PCR, and the TCRdb table lists in-frame clones only, not all of them. The sample lists about 140,000 clones; just under 85% were seen once. The sequence was collected from a woman aged 60-75 years in good health and CMV-seropositive. The specimen was PBMCs. The rearrangement joins TRBV10-1 to TRBJ2-2; TRBD1 matches 9 bases. For the CDR3, the DNA is TGCGCCAGCAGCCCCCGGGCGGGACAGGGCTACACCGGGGAGCTGTTTTTT. Its translation is CASSPRAGQGYTGELFF.